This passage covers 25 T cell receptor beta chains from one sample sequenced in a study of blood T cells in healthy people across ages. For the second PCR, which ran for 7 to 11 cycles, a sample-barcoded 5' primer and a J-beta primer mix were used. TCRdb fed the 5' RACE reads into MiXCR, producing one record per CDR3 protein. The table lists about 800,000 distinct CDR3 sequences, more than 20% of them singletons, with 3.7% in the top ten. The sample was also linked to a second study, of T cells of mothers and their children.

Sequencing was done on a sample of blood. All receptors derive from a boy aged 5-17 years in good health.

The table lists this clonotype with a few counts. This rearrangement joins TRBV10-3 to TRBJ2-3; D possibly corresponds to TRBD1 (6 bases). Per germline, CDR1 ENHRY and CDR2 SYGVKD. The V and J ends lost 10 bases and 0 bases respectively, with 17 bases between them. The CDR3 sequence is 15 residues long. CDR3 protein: CATDTGTQSTDTQYF. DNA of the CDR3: TGTGCCACAGATACAGGGACCCAAAGCACAGATACGCAGTATTTT.

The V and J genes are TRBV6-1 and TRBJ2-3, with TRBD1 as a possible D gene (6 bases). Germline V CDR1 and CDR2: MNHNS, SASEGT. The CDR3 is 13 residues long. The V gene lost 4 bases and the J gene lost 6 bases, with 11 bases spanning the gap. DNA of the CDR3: TGTGCCAGCAGTGTTGGGGGCGCGGATACGCAGTATTTT. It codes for CASSVGGADTQYF.

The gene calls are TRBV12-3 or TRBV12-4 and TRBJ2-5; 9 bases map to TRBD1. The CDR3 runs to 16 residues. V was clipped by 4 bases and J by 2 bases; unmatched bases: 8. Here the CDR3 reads CASSSATGGTQETQYF. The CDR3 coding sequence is TGTGCCAGCAGTTCCGCGACAGGGGGGACGCAAGAGACCCAGTACTTC.

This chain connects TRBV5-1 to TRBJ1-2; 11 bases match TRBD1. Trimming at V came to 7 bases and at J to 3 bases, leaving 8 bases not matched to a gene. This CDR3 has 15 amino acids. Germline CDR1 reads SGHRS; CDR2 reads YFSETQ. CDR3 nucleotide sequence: TGCGCCAGCTACGAAGGGACAGGGGGGGACTATGGCTACACCTTC. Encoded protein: CASYEGTGGDYGYTF.

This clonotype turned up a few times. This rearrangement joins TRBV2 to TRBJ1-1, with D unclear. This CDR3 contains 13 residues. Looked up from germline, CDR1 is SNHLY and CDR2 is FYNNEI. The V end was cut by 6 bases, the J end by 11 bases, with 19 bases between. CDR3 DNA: TGTGCCAGCAGGCCCGGGAGGATAAACAGCGCTTTCTTT. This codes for CASRPGRINSAFF.

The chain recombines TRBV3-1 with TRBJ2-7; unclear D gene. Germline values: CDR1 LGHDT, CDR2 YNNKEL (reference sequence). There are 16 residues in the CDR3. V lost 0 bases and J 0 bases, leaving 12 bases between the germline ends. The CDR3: CASSQDPYLSSYEQYF. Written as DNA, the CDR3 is TGTGCCAGCAGCCAAGACCCCTACCTCAGCTCCTACGAGCAGTACTTC.

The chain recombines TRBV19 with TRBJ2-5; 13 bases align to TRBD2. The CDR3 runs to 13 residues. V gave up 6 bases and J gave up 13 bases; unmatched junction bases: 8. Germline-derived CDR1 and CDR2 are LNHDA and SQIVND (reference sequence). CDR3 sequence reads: CASRTGTSGDLYF. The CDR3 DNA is TGTGCCAGTAGGACGGGGACTAGCGGGGATCTGTACTTC.

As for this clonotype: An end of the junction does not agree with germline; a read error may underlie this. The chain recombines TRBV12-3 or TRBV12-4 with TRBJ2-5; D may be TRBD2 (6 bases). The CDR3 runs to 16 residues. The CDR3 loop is CASSLTGGGSYNERFF. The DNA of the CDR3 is TGTGCCAGCAGTCTCACCGGGGGAGGCTCCTACAATGAGCGGTTCTTC.

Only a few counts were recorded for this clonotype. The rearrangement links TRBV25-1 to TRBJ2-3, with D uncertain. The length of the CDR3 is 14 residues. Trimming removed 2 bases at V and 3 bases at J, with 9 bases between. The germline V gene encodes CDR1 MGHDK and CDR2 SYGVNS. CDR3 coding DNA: TGTGCCAGCAGTGAACTACAGATAACAGATACGCAGTATTTT. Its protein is CASSELQITDTQYF.

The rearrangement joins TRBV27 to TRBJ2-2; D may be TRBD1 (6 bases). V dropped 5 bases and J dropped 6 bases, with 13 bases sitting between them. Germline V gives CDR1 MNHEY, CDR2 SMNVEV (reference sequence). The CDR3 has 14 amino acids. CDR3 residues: CASSRQGIPGELFF. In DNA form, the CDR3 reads TGTGCCAGCAGTCGGCAGGGGATACCCGGGGAGCTGTTTTTT.

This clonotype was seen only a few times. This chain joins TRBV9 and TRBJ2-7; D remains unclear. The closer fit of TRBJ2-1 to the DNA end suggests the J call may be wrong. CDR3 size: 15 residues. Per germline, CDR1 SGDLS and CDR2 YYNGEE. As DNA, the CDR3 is TGTGCCAGCAGCGTATTAGGGATGGGCTACAATGAGCAGTTCTTC. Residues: CASSVLGMGYNEQFF.

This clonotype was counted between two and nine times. Here the CDR3 DNA reads TGCGCCAGCAGCTCCGGGACTTCTACCTACGAGCAGTACTTC. As protein: CASSSGTSTYEQYF. The chain couples TRBV5-1 to TRBJ2-7; D may be TRBD2 (6 bases). This CDR3 is built from 14 residues. Germline CDR1 is SGHRS and CDR2 is YFSETQ. V was trimmed by 3 bases and J by 2 bases, leaving 12 bases between them. The complete variable domain, with remaining parts taken from reference TRBV5-1 and TRBJ2-7, reads KAGVTQTPRYLIKTRGQQVTLSCSPISGHRSVSWYQQTPGQGLQFLFEYFSETQRNKGNFPGRFSGRQFSNSRSEMNVSTLELGDSALYLCASSSGTSTYEQYFGPGTRLTVT.

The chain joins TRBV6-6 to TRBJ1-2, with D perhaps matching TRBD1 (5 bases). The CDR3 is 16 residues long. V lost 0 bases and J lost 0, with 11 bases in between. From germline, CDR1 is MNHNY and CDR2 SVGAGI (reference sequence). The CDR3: CASSYSRGGTNYGYTF. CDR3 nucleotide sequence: TGTGCCAGCAGTTACTCGAGGGGCGGGACTAACTATGGCTACACCTTC.

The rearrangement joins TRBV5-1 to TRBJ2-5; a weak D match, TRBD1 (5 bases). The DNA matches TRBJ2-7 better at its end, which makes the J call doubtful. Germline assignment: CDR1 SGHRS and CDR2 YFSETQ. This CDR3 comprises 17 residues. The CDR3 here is CASSLGLGELIPLEQYF. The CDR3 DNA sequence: TGCGCCAGCAGCTTGGGATTAGGGGAACTCATCCCCCTCGAGCAGTACTTC.

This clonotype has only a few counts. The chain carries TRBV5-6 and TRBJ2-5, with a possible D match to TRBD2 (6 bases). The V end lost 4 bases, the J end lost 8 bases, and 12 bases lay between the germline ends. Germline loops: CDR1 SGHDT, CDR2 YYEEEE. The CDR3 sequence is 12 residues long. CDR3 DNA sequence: TGTGCCAGCAGCGGTCGACTAGGTACCCAGTACTTC. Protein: CASSGRLGTQYF.

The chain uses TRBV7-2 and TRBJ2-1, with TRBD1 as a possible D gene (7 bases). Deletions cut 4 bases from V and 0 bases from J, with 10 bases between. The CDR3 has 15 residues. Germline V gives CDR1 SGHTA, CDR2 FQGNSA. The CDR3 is CASSSQGGSYNEQFF. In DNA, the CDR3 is TGTGCCAGCAGCTCCCAGGGGGGCTCCTACAATGAGCAGTTCTTC. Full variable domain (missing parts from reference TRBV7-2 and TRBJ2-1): GAGVSQSPSNKVTEKGKDVELRCDPISGHTALYWYRQSLGQGLEFLIYFQGNSAPDKSGLPSDRFSAERTGGSVSTLTIQRTQQEDSAVYLCASSSQGGSYNEQFFGPGTRLTVL.

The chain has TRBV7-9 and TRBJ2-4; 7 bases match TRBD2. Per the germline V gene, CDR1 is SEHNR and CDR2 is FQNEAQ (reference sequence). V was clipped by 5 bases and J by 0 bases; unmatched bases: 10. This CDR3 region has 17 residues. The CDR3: CASSPRPGGKAKNIQYF. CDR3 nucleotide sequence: TGTGCCAGCAGCCCCCGACCGGGAGGTAAAGCCAAAAACATTCAGTACTTC.

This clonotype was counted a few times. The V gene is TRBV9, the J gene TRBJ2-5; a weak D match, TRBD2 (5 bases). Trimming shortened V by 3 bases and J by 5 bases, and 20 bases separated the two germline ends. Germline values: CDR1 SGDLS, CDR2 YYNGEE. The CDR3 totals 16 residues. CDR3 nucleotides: TGTGCCAGCAGCGGAGGGTCGTTTGGAGTTACGGAGACCCAGTACTTC. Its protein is CASSGGSFGVTETQYF. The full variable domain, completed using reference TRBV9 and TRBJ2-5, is DSGVTQTPKHLITATGQRVTLRCSPRSGDLSVYWYQQSLDQGLQFLIQYYNGEERAKGNILERFSAQQFPDLHSELNLSSLELGDSALYFCASSGGSFGVTETQYFGPGTRLLVL.

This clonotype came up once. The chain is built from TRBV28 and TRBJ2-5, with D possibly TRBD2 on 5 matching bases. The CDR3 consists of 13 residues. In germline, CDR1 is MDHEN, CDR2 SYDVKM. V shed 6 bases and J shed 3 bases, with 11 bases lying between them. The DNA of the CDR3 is TGTGCCAGCAGCCCGGTGGAGGAAGAGACCCAGTACTTC. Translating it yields CASSPVEEETQYF. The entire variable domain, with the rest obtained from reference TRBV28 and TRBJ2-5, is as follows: DVKVTQSSRYLVKRTGEKVFLECVQDMDHENMFWYRQDPGLGLRLIYFSYDVKMKEKGDIPEGYSVSREKKERFSLILESASTNQTSMYLCASSPVEEETQYFGPGTRLLVL.

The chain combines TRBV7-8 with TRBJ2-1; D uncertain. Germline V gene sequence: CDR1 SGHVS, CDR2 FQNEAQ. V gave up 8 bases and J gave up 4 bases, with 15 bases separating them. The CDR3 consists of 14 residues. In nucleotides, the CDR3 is TGTGCCAGCGTGGGTCGTTTAAGTTACAATGAGCAGTTCTTC. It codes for CASVGRLSYNEQFF.

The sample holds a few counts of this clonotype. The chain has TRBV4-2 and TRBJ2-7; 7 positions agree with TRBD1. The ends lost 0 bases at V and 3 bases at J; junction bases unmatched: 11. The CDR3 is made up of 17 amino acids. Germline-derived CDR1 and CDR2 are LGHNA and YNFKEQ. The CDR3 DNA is TGTGCCAGCAGCCAAGACCGCGATAAATGGGACAGCTACGAGCAGTACTTC. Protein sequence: CASSQDRDKWDSYEQYF.

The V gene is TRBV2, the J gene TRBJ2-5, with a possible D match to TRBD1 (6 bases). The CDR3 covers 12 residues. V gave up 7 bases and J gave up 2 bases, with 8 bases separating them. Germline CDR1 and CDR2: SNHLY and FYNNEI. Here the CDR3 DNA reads TGTGCCAGCACCGGACAGCAAGAGACCCAGTACTTC. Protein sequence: CASTGQQETQYF.

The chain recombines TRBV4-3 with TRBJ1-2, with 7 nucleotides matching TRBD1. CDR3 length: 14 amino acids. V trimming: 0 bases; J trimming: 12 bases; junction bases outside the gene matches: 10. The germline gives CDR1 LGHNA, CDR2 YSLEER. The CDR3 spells CASSQDYGLQGHTF. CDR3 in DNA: TGCGCCAGCAGCCAAGATTATGGCCTACAGGGGCACACCTTC.

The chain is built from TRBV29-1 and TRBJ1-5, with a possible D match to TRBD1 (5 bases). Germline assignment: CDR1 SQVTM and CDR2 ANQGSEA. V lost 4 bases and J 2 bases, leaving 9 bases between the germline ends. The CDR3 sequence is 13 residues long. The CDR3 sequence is CSVAGGGNQPQHF. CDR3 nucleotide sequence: TGCAGCGTTGCGGGGGGGGGCAATCAGCCCCAGCATTTT. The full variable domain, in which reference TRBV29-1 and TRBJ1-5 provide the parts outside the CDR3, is SAVISQKPSRDICQRGTSLTIQCQVDSQVTMMFWYRQQPGQSLTLIATANQGSEATYESGFVIDKFPISRPNLTFSTLTVSNMSPEDSSIYLCSVAGGGNQPQHFGDGTRLSIL.

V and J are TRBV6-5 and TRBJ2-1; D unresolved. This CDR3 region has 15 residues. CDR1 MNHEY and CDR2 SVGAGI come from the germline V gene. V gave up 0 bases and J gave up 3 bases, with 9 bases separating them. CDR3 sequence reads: CASSYSASNYNEQFF. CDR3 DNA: TGTGCCAGCAGTTACTCGGCCTCAAACTACAATGAGCAGTTCTTC.